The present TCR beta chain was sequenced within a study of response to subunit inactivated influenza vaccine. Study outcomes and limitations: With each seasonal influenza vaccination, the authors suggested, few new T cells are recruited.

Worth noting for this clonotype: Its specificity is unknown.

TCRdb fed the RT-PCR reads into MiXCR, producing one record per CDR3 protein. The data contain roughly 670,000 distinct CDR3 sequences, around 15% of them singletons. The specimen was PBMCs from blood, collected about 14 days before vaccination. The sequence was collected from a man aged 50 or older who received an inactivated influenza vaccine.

The CDR3 nucleotides read TGCGCCAGTCAACCGGGACTGGATATGAGGGGGACCCAGTACTTC. Its protein product is CASQPGLDMRGTQYF. This rearrangement joins TRBV4-1 to TRBJ2-5; D possibly corresponds to TRBD2 (6 bases). The CDR3 sequence is 15 residues long. CDR1 is MGHRA and CDR2 is YSYEKL in the germline V gene. The ends were cut back, 9 bases at V and 7 bases at J, with 24 bases in the middle.